The 10 T cell receptor beta chains below come from one sample, sequenced in a study of cytomegalovirus exposure and HLA in healthy donors. Primers for the PCR totalled 60 Vbeta and 13 Jbeta. Data came from immunoSEQ multiplex PCR; TCRdb stores just in-frame clones and leaves some out. The sample contains 100,000 to 150,000 clones, under 20% of which appear only once. Sequenced input: PBMCs. Receptors were obtained from a female donor in good health and CMV-seropositive.

This clone has just a few counts. The chain has TRBV11-3 and TRBJ1-6, with 8 nucleotides matching TRBD1. The germline V gene has CDR1 SGHNT and CDR2 YENEEA. V lost 1 base and J lost 13; bases outside the gene matches: 18. The CDR3 totals 18 residues. The CDR3 loop reads CASSLAHRRGTGGYPLHF. In DNA form, the CDR3 reads TGTGCCAGCAGCTTAGCCCATCGGAGGGGGACAGGCGGTTATCCCCTCCACTTT.

The chain uses TRBV10-1 and TRBJ2-7, with D possibly being TRBD1 (5 bases). V dropped 0 bases and J dropped 2 bases, with 11 bases sitting between them. Germline lookup yields CDR1 WNHNN and CDR2 SYGVQD (reference sequence). The CDR3 totals 15 residues. CDR3 in amino acids: CASSESPGPPYEQYF. The CDR3 DNA reads TGCGCCAGCAGTGAGTCTCCAGGGCCCCCCTACGAGCAGTACTTC.

The sample holds a few counts of this clone. The chain uses TRBV1 and TRBJ2-3; the listed D gene, TRBD2, was not tested against the DNA. TRBV1 is a documented pseudogene. CDR3 size: 17 residues. Here the CDR3 DNA reads TGCACCAGCAGCCCTGGTTGTTGCGGGGGGCCCCGGAAGACGCAGTATTTT. Its translation: CTSSPGCCGGPRKTQYF.

The rearrangement uses TRBV6-7 and TRBJ1-6; D is unclear. TRBV6-7 counts as an open reading frame of uncertain function. V shed 4 bases and J shed 7 bases, with 5 bases lying between them. This CDR3 is built from 12 residues. This CDR3 reads CASSSLNSPLHF. The DNA for the CDR3 is TGTGCCAGCAGTTCCCTCAATTCACCCCTCCACTTT.

V is TRBV27 and J is TRBJ2-7, with 8 bases that match TRBD2. The V segment lost 11 bases and the J segment 1 base; nucleotides outside the gene matches: 7. Germline loops: CDR1 MNHEY, CDR2 SMNVEV (reference sequence). The CDR3 spans 13 residues. The CDR3: CAAGAGGSYEQYF. The CDR3 nucleotides are TGTGCCGCAGGGGCGGGAGGTTCCTACGAGCAGTACTTC.

The chain links TRBV5-4 to TRBJ2-1; D unclear. The CDR3 contains 12 residues. Trimming left V 1 base short and J 9 bases short, with 8 bases between. Germline V lookup: CDR1 SGHNT, CDR2 YYREEE (reference sequence). The CDR3 sequence is CASSLSSGEQFF. CDR3 nucleotide sequence: TGTGCCAGCAGCTTGAGCTCAGGTGAGCAGTTCTTC. Supplemented by reference TRBV5-4 and TRBJ2-1, the full variable domain reads ETGVTQSPTHLIKTRGQQVTLRCSSQSGHNTVSWYQQALGQGPQFIFQYYREEENGRGNFPPRFSGLQFPNYSSELNVNALELDDSALYLCASSLSSGEQFFGPGTRLTVL.

The rearrangement links TRBV5-6 to TRBJ2-3; 7 bases map to TRBD2. The CDR3 loop spans 13 amino acids. Germline-derived CDR1 and CDR2 are SGHDT and YYEEEE. V gave up 0 bases and J gave up 6 bases; unmatched junction bases: 1. In nucleotides, the CDR3 is TGTGCCAGCAGCTTGGTGCGGGGGGATACGCAGTATTTT. It encodes CASSLVRGDTQYF.

This clone was found a few times. V is TRBV6-1 and J is TRBJ2-7; 13 bases fit TRBD2. Germline V gene data show CDR1 as MNHNS and CDR2 as SASEGT. Losses at the gene ends were 1 base for V and 0 bases for J; bases not matched to a gene: 18. The CDR3 runs 22 residues. This chain's CDR3 is CASSEGKEIVLAGGPFSYEQYF. Written as DNA, the CDR3 is TGTGCCAGCAGTGAAGGTAAAGAAATCGTACTAGCGGGGGGGCCCTTCTCCTACGAGCAGTACTTC.

CDR3 DNA: TGCGCCAGCAGCTTGTTTTTAGCGGGGGGCCAAGAGACCCAGTACTTC. It codes for CASSLFLAGGQETQYF. This rearrangement joins TRBV5-1 to TRBJ2-5, with TRBD2 matching over 10 bases. CDR3 length: 16 residues. J gave up 1 base and V 1 base, and 4 bases lay outside the gene matches. Per germline, CDR1 SGHRS and CDR2 YFSETQ.

V is TRBV5-1 and J is TRBJ2-4; TRBD1 might be the D (5 bases). With 2 bases removed from V and 5 bases from J, the gap between germline ends came to 11 bases. CDR3 length: 14 amino acids. Looked up from germline, CDR1 is SGHRS and CDR2 is YFSETQ. The CDR3 spells CASSLAATENIQYF. CDR3 nucleotide sequence: TGCGCCAGCAGCTTAGCCGCGACAGAAAACATTCAGTACTTC.